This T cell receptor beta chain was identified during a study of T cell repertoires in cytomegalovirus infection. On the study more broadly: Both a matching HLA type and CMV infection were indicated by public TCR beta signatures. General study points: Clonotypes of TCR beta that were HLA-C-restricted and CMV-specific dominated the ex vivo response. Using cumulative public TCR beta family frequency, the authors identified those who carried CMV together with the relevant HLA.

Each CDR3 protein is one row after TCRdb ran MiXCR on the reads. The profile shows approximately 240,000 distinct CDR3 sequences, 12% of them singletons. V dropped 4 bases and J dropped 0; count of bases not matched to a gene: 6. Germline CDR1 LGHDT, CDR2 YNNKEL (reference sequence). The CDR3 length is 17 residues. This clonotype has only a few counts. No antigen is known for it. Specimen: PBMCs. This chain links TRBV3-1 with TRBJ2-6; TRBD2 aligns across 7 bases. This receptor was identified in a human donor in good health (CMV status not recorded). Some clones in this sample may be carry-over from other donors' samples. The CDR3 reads CASSPRGVSSGANVLTF. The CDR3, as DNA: TGTGCCAGCAGCCCCCGGGGGGTCAGCTCTGGGGCCAACGTCCTGACTTTC.